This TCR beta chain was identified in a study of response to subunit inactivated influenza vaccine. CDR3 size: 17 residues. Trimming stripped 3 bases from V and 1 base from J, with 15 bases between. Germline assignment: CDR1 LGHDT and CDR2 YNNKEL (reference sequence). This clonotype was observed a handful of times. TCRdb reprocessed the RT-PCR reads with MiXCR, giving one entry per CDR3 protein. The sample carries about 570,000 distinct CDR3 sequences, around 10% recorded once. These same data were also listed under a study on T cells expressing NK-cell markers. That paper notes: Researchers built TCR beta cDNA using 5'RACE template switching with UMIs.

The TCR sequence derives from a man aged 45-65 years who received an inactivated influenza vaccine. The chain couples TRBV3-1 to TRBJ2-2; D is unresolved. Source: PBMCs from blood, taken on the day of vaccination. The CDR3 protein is CASSHLARARNTGELFF. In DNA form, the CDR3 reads TGTGCCAGCAGCCATTTGGCAAGGGCCAGGAACACCGGGGAGCTGTTTTTT.